The 2 T cell receptor beta chains in this list originate from one sample, sequenced in a study of cytomegalovirus exposure and HLA in healthy donors. Repertoires were generated with immunoSEQ multiplex PCR, while TCRdb's copy carries only in-frame clones and drops some. The data contain about 310,000 clones, approximately 88% of them singletons. Input material: PBMCs. The receptors were sampled from a man aged 25 to 45 in good health and CMV-seronegative.

The rearrangement joins TRBV27 to TRBJ2-7; 13 bases align to TRBD2. The V gene's germline CDR1 is MNHEY and CDR2 SMNVEV (reference sequence). CDR3 size: 16 residues. V lost 6 bases, J lost 2 bases, and 7 bases stayed unmatched. The CDR3 region is CASSRLAGGSAYEQYF. The CDR3 coding sequence is TGTGCCAGCAGCCGACTAGCGGGGGGATCAGCCTACGAGCAGTACTTC.

The V call is TRBV2, the J call TRBJ1-1, with D possibly TRBD1 on 6 matching bases. Germline V gives CDR1 SNHLY, CDR2 FYNNEI. V was shortened by 8 bases and J by 1 base, with 11 bases between the two germline ends. The CDR3 consists of 13 residues. The CDR3 sequence: CASQQQGNTEAFF. The CDR3 DNA is TGTGCCAGCCAGCAACAGGGGAACACTGAAGCTTTCTTT.